This T cell receptor beta chain is from a study of cytomegalovirus exposure and HLA in healthy donors. Study-wide results and caveats: Later, an analysis found that common viral pathogens appeared to be linked with several of the most significant clusters. Indistinguishable V segments such as TRBV6-2 and TRBV6-3 were excluded. There were a few CMV-associated chains whose specificity for CMV antigens was confirmed in vitro.

Details on this clone: Its cognate antigen is unknown.

The CDR3 length is 13 residues. Per the germline V gene, CDR1 is SGHTA and CDR2 is FQGNSA. Trimming left V 2 bases short and J 6 bases short, with 9 bases between. PCR amplification relied on 60 Vbeta primers (plus 13 Jbeta primers). Assay: immunoSEQ multiplex PCR; the TCRdb copy retains only in-frame clones and omits some. The data contain fewer than 150,000 clones, about 78% of them singletons. The receptor was isolated from a woman in her 30s in good health and CMV-seropositive. The J gene is TRBJ2-3, the V gene TRBV7-2; D may be TRBD2 (6 bases). Sequenced: PBMCs. The CDR3 here is CASSLSREDTQYF. Here the CDR3 DNA reads TGTGCCAGCAGCTTATCCCGGGAGGATACGCAGTATTTT.